The 6 T cell receptor beta chains below all came from one sample that was sequenced in a study of T cell responses to AZD1222 COVID-19 vaccine. Repertoires were generated with immunoSEQ multiplex PCR, while TCRdb's copy carries only in-frame clones and drops some. The data show some 120,000 clones, roughly 89% seen once. The sample here was peripheral blood, taken on day 0 of AZD1222 vaccination. Receptors originate from an adult in good health.

The rearrangement links TRBV27 to TRBJ2-5; D might be TRBD2 (5 bases). The CDR3 is 12 residues long. Deletions cut 3 bases from V and 4 bases from J, with 6 bases between. Germline loops: CDR1 MNHEY, CDR2 SMNVEV (reference sequence). The CDR3 nucleotides are TGTGCCAGCAGTTTTCGGGGAGAGACCCAGTACTTC. Translating it yields CASSFRGETQYF.

This chain joins TRBV23-1 and TRBJ1-6; tentatively, D is TRBD1 (5 bases). TRBV23-1 is given ORF status, its function remaining uncertain. With 5 bases removed from V and 7 bases from J, the gap between germline ends came to 30 bases. This CDR3 is built from 20 residues. The CDR3 loop is CASSSSEQGGATVSNSPLHF. The CDR3 coding sequence is TGCGCCAGCAGTAGCAGTGAACAAGGTGGGGCCACCGTTAGCAATTCACCCCTCCACTTT.

This sequence joins TRBV27 and TRBJ2-1; 7 bases agree with TRBD2. V dropped 4 bases and J dropped 2; count of bases not matched to a gene: 8. There are 16 residues in the CDR3. The germline CDR1 and CDR2 sequences are MNHEY and SMNVEV (reference sequence). The CDR3 sequence is CASSSPSGPTYNEQFF. The CDR3 nucleotides read TGTGCCAGCAGTTCGCCTAGCGGACCCACCTACAATGAGCAGTTCTTC.

The genes are TRBV19 and TRBJ2-2; D remains unclear. Trimming removed 5 bases at V and 1 base at J, with 8 bases between. CDR3 size: 14 residues. Germline V CDR1 and CDR2: LNHDA, SQIVND (reference sequence). CDR3 sequence reads: CASSSQRNTGELFF. CDR3 DNA: TGTGCCAGTAGTTCGCAGCGGAACACCGGGGAGCTGTTTTTT.

The CDR3 here is CSVGETGTAYEQYF. CDR3 in DNA: TGCAGCGTTGGAGAGACTGGAACAGCCTACGAGCAGTACTTC. The chain links TRBV29-1 to TRBJ2-7, with D uncertain. Trimming pared 4 bases from V and 2 bases from J, leaving 15 bases between. Germline lookup yields CDR1 SQVTM and CDR2 ANQGSEA. The CDR3 has 14 residues.

This clone was observed once. The chain carries TRBV5-6 and TRBJ2-3; D remains ambiguous. Trimming shortened V by 3 bases and J by 6 bases, and 5 bases separated the two germline ends. CDR3 size: 11 residues. Germline V gene data show CDR1 as SGHDT and CDR2 as YYEEEE. The CDR3 here is CASSSRDTQYF. The DNA of the CDR3 is TGTGCCAGCAGCTCCAGGGATACGCAGTATTTT.